This entry lists 28 T cell receptor beta chains sequenced from one sample in a study of T cells after yellow fever vaccination. MiXCR, applied by TCRdb to the 5' RACE reads, yields one record per CDR3 protein. The sample records 500,000 to 650,000 distinct CDR3 sequences, about 15% being singletons. This material consisted of PBMCs, taken about 5 days after the first yellow fever vaccination. The receptors originated from a man aged 18 to 35 who received the YFV17D yellow fever vaccine.

This clonotype has only a few counts. The chain links TRBV11-2 to TRBJ2-2, with 7 bases identical to TRBD1. Germline V CDR1 and CDR2: SGHAT, FQNNGV. CDR3 size: 17 residues. Germline trimming cut 5 bases from V and 0 bases from J; bases unmatched to any gene: 9. CDR3 in DNA: TGTGCCAGCAGCACGGACAGGTTCGCCTCGAACACCGGGGAGCTGTTTTTT. It is translated as CASSTDRFASNTGELFF.

The sample holds a few counts of this clonotype. The chain recombines TRBV20-1 with TRBJ2-1; 8 nucleotides match TRBD1. After removal of 7 bases from V and 5 bases from J, the junction contained 10 bases not matched to a gene. The CDR3 is 14 residues long. Germline values: CDR1 DFQATT, CDR2 SNEGSKA (reference sequence). DNA of the CDR3: TGCAGTGACCGTGACAGGGGAACACACAATGAGCAGTTCTTC. It specifies CSDRDRGTHNEQFF.

There are a few counts of this clonotype. CDR3 sequence: CASRQGRNTEAFF. In nucleotides, the CDR3 is TGTGCCAGCAGACAGGGGAGGAACACTGAAGCTTTCTTT. The rearrangement uses TRBV6-1 and TRBJ1-1; TRBD1 agrees at 7 bases. V was pared by 6 bases and J by 1 base, with 2 bases of the junction left unmatched. The CDR3 is 13 residues long. Germline assignment: CDR1 MNHNS and CDR2 SASEGT.

This clonotype was seen a few times. The chain combines TRBV10-3 with TRBJ2-1, with TRBD2 matching over 12 bases. In germline, CDR1 is ENHRY, CDR2 SYGVKD. The CDR3 totals 16 residues. Unmatched junction bases numbered 9, after V lost 3 bases and J lost 9 bases. CDR3 nucleotide sequence: TGTGCCATCAGTGAATCCGTACTAGCGGGGGGCGGTGAGCAGTTCTTC. Protein: CAISESVLAGGGEQFF.

The chain recombines TRBV6-2 or TRBV6-3 with TRBJ1-2; 7 bases line up with TRBD1. This CDR3 region has 18 residues. Germline values: CDR1 MNHEY, CDR2 SVGEGT. V lost 5 bases, J lost 4 bases, and 19 bases stayed unmatched. The CDR3: CASSVIDPGQSGIYGYTF. The CDR3 bases are TGTGCCAGCAGTGTGATTGATCCGGGACAGTCTGGAATCTATGGCTACACCTTC.

This chain joins TRBV15 and TRBJ2-3; the D is unclear. In germline, CDR1 is LNHNV, CDR2 YYDKDF (reference sequence). Trimming left V 0 bases short and J 6 bases short, with 16 bases between. This CDR3 has 16 amino acids. CDR3 loop: CATSRDLPRASDTQYF. CDR3 in DNA: TGTGCCACCAGCAGAGATCTACCCCGGGCGTCGGATACGCAGTATTTT. Full variable domain (rest looked up from reference TRBV15 and TRBJ2-3): DAMVIQNPRYQVTQFGKPVTLSCSQTLNHNVMYWYQQKSSQAPKLLFHYYDKDFNNEADTPDNFQSRRPNTSFCFLDIRSPGLGDTAMYLCATSRDLPRASDTQYFGPGTRLTVL.

V usage is TRBV7-9 and J usage is TRBJ2-3; TRBD1 is a possible D gene (6 bases). The CDR3 covers 14 residues. The V end was cut by 4 bases, the J end by 4 bases, with 12 bases between. Germline V gives CDR1 SEHNR, CDR2 FQNEAQ (reference sequence). The DNA for the CDR3 is TGTGCCAGCAGCTCTGGGACATTGGCAGATACGCAGTATTTT. Amino acids: CASSSGTLADTQYF. Filled out from reference TRBV7-9 and TRBJ2-3, the complete variable domain reads DTGVSQNPRHKITKRGQNVTFRCDPISEHNRLYWYRQTLGQGPEFLTYFQNEAQLEKSRLLSDRFSAERPKGSFSTLEIQRTEQGDSAMYLCASSSGTLADTQYFGPGTRLTVL.

J is TRBJ2-1 and V is TRBV4-1, with 11 bases identical to TRBD2. There are 17 residues in the CDR3. Germline V gene data show CDR1 as MGHRA and CDR2 as YSYEKL. V lost 1 base to trimming and J lost 9 bases; unmatched junction nucleotides: 11. Here the CDR3 DNA reads TGCGCCAGCAGCCAAGTTATAGCGGGGGGGCCATTGGTTGAGCAGTTCTTC. Its protein is CASSQVIAGGPLVEQFF.

The chain couples TRBV7-9 to TRBJ1-2, with TRBD1 matching 10 bases. J lost 5 bases, V lost 5 bases, and 8 bases had no gene match. Germline assignment: CDR1 SEHNR and CDR2 FQNEAQ (reference sequence). The CDR3 runs to 15 residues. The CDR3 sequence is CASSPSPGQGYGYTF. The CDR3 coding sequence is TGTGCCAGCAGCCCCAGTCCGGGACAGGGGTATGGCTACACCTTC.

The chain has TRBV5-5 and TRBJ2-7; possible D gene TRBD1, 6 bases. This CDR3 comprises 18 residues. Between the trimmed V and J ends, which lost 0 bases and 1 base, there was a span of 20 bases. Germline-derived CDR1 and CDR2 are SGHKS and YYEKEE (reference sequence). As DNA, the CDR3 is TGTGCCAGCAGCTTGGGCTTAGCAGGGGCCTCCTCTTCCTACGAGCAGTACTTC. Translating gives CASSLGLAGASSSYEQYF.

The chain has TRBV7-8 and TRBJ2-5, with 8 positions matching TRBD1. The CDR3 runs 16 residues. The germline V gene encodes CDR1 SGHVS and CDR2 FQNEAQ. With 5 bases clipped from V and 5 bases from J, the junction kept 13 bases outside the gene matches. The CDR3 loop is CASSPVGSGGRETQYF. CDR3 sequence (DNA): TGTGCCAGCAGCCCGGTGGGGTCAGGGGGCCGGGAGACCCAGTACTTC.

The rearrangement joins TRBV6-5 to TRBJ1-1; possible D gene TRBD1, 5 bases. Trimming stripped 4 bases from V and 4 bases from J, with 19 bases between. The CDR3 has 16 residues. Looked up from germline, CDR1 is MNHEY and CDR2 is SVGAGI. The CDR3 reads CASSSGDPSLGTEAFF. In DNA, the CDR3 is TGTGCCAGCAGTTCGGGGGACCCCTCACTAGGCACTGAAGCTTTCTTT.

Here the CDR3 DNA reads TGCGCCAGCAGCTTGGAACCGGGGGGGGTCGGCGAGCAGTACGTC. Translated: CASSLEPGGVGEQYV. The chain couples TRBV5-1 to TRBJ2-7, with 8 positions matching TRBD2. V trimming: 0 bases; J trimming: 6 bases; junction bases outside the gene matches: 8. The CDR3 is 15 amino acids. CDR1 and CDR2 (germline): SGHRS, YFSETQ.

This chain joins TRBV9 and TRBJ2-3, with D unclear. The CDR3 is 14 amino acids. Germline V gives CDR1 SGDLS, CDR2 YYNGEE. Trimming shortened V by 0 bases and J by 1 base, and 6 bases separated the two germline ends. The CDR3: CASSVESGTDTQYF. In DNA form, the CDR3 reads TGTGCCAGCAGCGTAGAGAGCGGCACAGATACGCAGTATTTT.

At least ten counts were recorded for this clonotype. The V gene is TRBV4-3, the J gene TRBJ2-5, with D perhaps TRBD2 (6 bases). From germline, CDR1 is LGHNA and CDR2 YSLEER. The CDR3 loop spans 16 amino acids. With 0 bases removed from V and 4 bases from J, the gap between germline ends came to 15 bases. Here the CDR3 reads CASSQDWRGLTETQYF. CDR3 sequence (DNA): TGCGCCAGCAGCCAAGATTGGCGGGGTTTGACAGAGACCCAGTACTTC.

This clonotype has a handful of counts. The chain joins TRBV20-1 to TRBJ2-1; D call uncertain. Per the germline V gene, CDR1 is DFQATT and CDR2 is SNEGSKA (reference sequence). The CDR3 is made up of 15 amino acids. V lost 0 bases and J lost 6, with 15 bases in between. The CDR3 protein is CSARDGRVISNEQFF. Written as DNA, the CDR3 is TGCAGTGCTAGAGATGGCCGGGTTATCAGCAATGAGCAGTTCTTC.

In this sample, this clonotype turned up a few times. V and J are TRBV4-3 and TRBJ1-5; D ambiguous. Trimming pared 0 bases from V and 2 bases from J, leaving 17 bases between. The CDR3 extends over 18 amino acids. CDR1 is LGHNA, CDR2 YSLEER, per germline. CDR3 DNA: TGCGCCAGCAGCCAAGATCTCAATGCGGCAAGGCGCAATCAGCCCCAGCATTTT. It translates to CASSQDLNAARRNQPQHF.

This clonotype turned up a few times. The chain uses TRBV11-1 and TRBJ1-2, with D perhaps TRBD1 (5 bases). V shed 5 bases and J shed 6 bases, with 25 bases lying between them. The CDR3 runs to 17 residues. Germline V gives CDR1 SGHAT, CDR2 FQDESV (reference sequence). This CDR3 reads CASSLSGLRGAVDGYTF. CDR3 nucleotide sequence: TGTGCCAGCAGCCTGAGTGGTTTACGGGGCGCGGTGGATGGCTACACCTTC.

This clonotype was counted only a few times. This chain links TRBV3-1 with TRBJ2-1, with TRBD1 identical over 7 bases. Trimming removed 4 bases from V and 2 bases from J; junction bases left unmatched: 11. The germline gives CDR1 LGHDT, CDR2 YNNKEL (reference sequence). The CDR3 has 17 residues. For the CDR3, the DNA is TGTGCCAGCAGCCCGGAGACAGGGTCGGGACCCTACAATGAGCAGTTCTTC. Translating it yields CASSPETGSGPYNEQFF.

The rearrangement uses TRBV7-2 and TRBJ1-2; no reliable D call. The CDR3 has 13 amino acids. The germline V and J ends were trimmed by 7 bases and 6 bases, with 15 bases remaining between them. CDR1 SGHTA and CDR2 FQGNSA come from the germline V gene. The CDR3 loop reads CASNPRGGDGYTF. CDR3 sequence (DNA): TGTGCCAGCAACCCGAGAGGTGGGGATGGCTACACCTTC.

This clonotype appeared a few times. The chain joins TRBV5-1 to TRBJ1-1; D is undetermined. The CDR3 sequence is 14 residues long. The germline CDR1 and CDR2 sequences are SGHRS and YFSETQ. Trimming removed 4 bases at V and 1 base at J, with 11 bases between. CDR3 region: CASSPKTPNTEAFF. CDR3 DNA sequence: TGCGCCAGCAGCCCGAAGACGCCGAACACTGAAGCTTTCTTT. The full variable domain, with the rest looked up from reference TRBV5-1 and TRBJ1-1, is KAGVTQTPRYLIKTRGQQVTLSCSPISGHRSVSWYQQTPGQGLQFLFEYFSETQRNKGNFPGRFSGRQFSNSRSEMNVSTLELGDSALYLCASSPKTPNTEAFFGQGTRLTVV.

The DNA for the CDR3 is TGCGCCAGCAGCCCGGGACCGTACAACTATGGCTACACCTTC. It yields the protein CASSPGPYNYGYTF. This rearrangement joins TRBV5-1 to TRBJ1-2; TRBD1 might be the D (5 bases). Deletions cut 4 bases from V and 2 bases from J, with 12 bases between. This CDR3 is built from 14 residues. Germline V gene data show CDR1 as SGHRS and CDR2 as YFSETQ. Drawing the rest from reference TRBV5-1 and TRBJ1-2, the complete variable domain is KAGVTQTPRYLIKTRGQQVTLSCSPISGHRSVSWYQQTPGQGLQFLFEYFSETQRNKGNFPGRFSGRQFSNSRSEMNVSTLELGDSALYLCASSPGPYNYGYTFGSGTRLTVV.

The chain couples TRBV20-1 to TRBJ2-1, with D perhaps given as TRBD1 or TRBD2 (7 bases each). The V gene lost 6 bases and the J gene lost 6 bases, with 21 bases spanning the gap. The CDR3 has 15 residues. The germline CDR1 and CDR2 sequences are DFQATT and SNEGSKA (reference sequence). The DNA for the CDR3 is TGCAGTGCCACCCTAGGTGGGGGGGACAGCAATGAGCAGTTCTTC. It yields the protein CSATLGGGDSNEQFF.

This clonotype was seen just once. The V gene is TRBV7-6, the J gene TRBJ2-1, with D possibly called TRBD1 or TRBD2 (5 bases each). Germline V lookup: CDR1 SGHVS, CDR2 FNYEAQ. Trimming removed 1 base at V and 10 bases at J, with 11 bases between. This CDR3 has 13 amino acids. The CDR3 reads CASSLGEGPEQFF. The CDR3 DNA is TGTGCCAGCAGCTTAGGCGAGGGGCCCGAGCAGTTCTTC.

The V gene is TRBV2, the J gene TRBJ2-2; D gene uncertain. V was clipped by 1 base and J by 3 bases, with 12 bases between them. The germline V gene encodes CDR1 SNHLY and CDR2 FYNNEI. CDR3 length equals 16 residues. The CDR3 region is CASSEVGNSYTGELFF. The CDR3, as DNA: TGTGCCAGCAGTGAAGTAGGGAACTCTTACACCGGGGAGCTGTTTTTT.

J is TRBJ2-3 and V is TRBV5-6; 7 bases fit TRBD2. The V gene end was trimmed by 1 base and the J gene end by 3 bases; junction bases not matched to a gene: 5. Looked up from germline, CDR1 is SGHDT and CDR2 is YYEEEE. The CDR3 is 15 residues long. CDR3 coding DNA: TGTGCCAGCAGCTTGAGACTAGCCGAGACAGATACGCAGTATTTT. It translates to CASSLRLAETDTQYF.

The rearrangement links TRBV6-2 or TRBV6-3 to TRBJ1-1, with 7 bases fitting TRBD1. J lost 8 bases, V lost 7 bases, and 13 bases had no gene match. The CDR3 covers 14 residues. Per germline, CDR1 MNHEY and CDR2 SVGEGT. The CDR3 coding sequence is TGTGCCAGCACCCTACAGGGGCCTGGAGGGGAAGCTTTCTTT. Encoded protein: CASTLQGPGGEAFF.

This clonotype was seen a few times. J is TRBJ1-3 and V is TRBV20-1; 7 bases align to TRBD1. The CDR3 is made up of 13 amino acids. V lost 7 bases, J lost 4 bases, and 7 bases stayed unmatched. CDR1 is DFQATT and CDR2 is SNEGSKA in the germline V gene (reference sequence). The CDR3 reads CSVLDRSGNTIYF. Written as DNA, the CDR3 is TGCAGTGTTTTGGACAGGTCAGGAAACACCATATATTTT.